This T cell receptor (beta chain) was identified in a study of CD8 T cells in ankylosing spondylitis. The CDR3 totals 13 residues. The germline V gene has CDR1 SQVTM and CDR2 ANQGSEA. Trimming took 4 bases from V and 5 from J, leaving 12 bases between them. This clonotype was recorded many times. TCRdb re-called the 5' RACE reads with MiXCR, one entry per CDR3 protein. The sample consists of about 300,000 distinct CDR3 sequences, less than 25% of them appearing once. This sequence was found in a female donor with ankylosing spondylitis or in good health (not recorded which). Sequenced sample: blood, either unsorted or a sorted T cell fraction (not recorded which). The J gene is TRBJ2-1, the V gene TRBV29-1; D not certain. The CDR3 DNA reads as TGCAGCGTTGCTATTACTGGAGACAATGAGCAGTTCTTC. Protein sequence: CSVAITGDNEQFF.